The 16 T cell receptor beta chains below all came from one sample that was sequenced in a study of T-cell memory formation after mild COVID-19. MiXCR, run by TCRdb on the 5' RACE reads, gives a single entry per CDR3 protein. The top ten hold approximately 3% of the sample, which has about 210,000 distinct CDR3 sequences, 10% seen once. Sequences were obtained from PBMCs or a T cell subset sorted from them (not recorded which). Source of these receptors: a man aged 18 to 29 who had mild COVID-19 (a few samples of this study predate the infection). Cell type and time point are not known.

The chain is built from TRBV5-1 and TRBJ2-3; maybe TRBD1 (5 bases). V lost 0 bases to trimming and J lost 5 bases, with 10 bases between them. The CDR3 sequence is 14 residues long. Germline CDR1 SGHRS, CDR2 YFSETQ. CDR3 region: CASSLAQGEDTQYF. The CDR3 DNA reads TGCGCCAGCAGCTTGGCCCAGGGTGAAGATACGCAGTATTTT.

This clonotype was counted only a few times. CDR3 residues: CASSSRGGNLYEQYF. Here the CDR3 DNA reads TGTGCCAGCTCCTCGCGGGGAGGGAACCTCTACGAGCAGTACTTC. The rearrangement joins TRBV18 to TRBJ2-7, with 7 bases aligning to TRBD2. The CDR3 is 15 residues long. V was pared by 6 bases and J by 3 bases, with 11 bases of the junction left unmatched. CDR1 is KGHSH and CDR2 is LQKENI in the germline V gene.

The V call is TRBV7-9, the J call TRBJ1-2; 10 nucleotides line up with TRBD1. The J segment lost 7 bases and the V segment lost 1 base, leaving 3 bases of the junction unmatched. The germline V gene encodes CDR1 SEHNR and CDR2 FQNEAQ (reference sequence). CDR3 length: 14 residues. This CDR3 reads CASSLEDRGTGYTF. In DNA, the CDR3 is TGTGCCAGCAGCTTAGAGGACAGGGGGACTGGCTACACCTTC.

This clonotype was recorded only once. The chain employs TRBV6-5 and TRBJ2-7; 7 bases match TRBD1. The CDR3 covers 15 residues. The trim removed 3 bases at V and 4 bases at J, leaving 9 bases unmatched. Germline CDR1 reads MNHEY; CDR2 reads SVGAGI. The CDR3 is CASSYTTGSRYEQYF. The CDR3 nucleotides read TGTGCCAGCAGTTATACGACAGGGTCGAGATACGAGCAGTACTTC.

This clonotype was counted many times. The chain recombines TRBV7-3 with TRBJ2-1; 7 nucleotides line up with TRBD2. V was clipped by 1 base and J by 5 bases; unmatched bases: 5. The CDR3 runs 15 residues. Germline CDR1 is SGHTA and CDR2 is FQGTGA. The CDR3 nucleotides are TGTGCCAGCAGCTTAATGTCGGGGGGAAACAATGAGCAGTTCTTC. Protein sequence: CASSLMSGGNNEQFF.

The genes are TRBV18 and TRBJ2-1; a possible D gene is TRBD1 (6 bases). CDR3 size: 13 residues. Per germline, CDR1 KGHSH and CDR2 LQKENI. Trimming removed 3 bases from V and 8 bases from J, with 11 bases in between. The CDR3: CASSPMDRHEQFF. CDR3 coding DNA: TGTGCCAGCTCACCTATGGACAGACATGAGCAGTTCTTC. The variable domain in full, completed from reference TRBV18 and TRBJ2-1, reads NAGVMQNPRHLVRRRGQEARLRCSPMKGHSHVYWYRQLPEEGLKFMVYLQKENIIDESGMPKERFSAEFPKEGPSILRIQQVVRGDSAAYFCASSPMDRHEQFFGPGTRLTVL.

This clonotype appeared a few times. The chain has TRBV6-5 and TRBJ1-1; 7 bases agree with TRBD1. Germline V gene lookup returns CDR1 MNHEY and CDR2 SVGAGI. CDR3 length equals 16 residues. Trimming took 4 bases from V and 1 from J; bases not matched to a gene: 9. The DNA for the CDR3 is TGTGCCAGCAGTTTGTTACAGGGGAGGGGGAACACTGAAGCTTTCTTT. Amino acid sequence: CASSLLQGRGNTEAFF.

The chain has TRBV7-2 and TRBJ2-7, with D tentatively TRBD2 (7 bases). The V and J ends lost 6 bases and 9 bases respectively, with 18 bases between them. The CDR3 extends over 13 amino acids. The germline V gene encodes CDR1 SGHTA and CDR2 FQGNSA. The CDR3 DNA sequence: TGTGCCAGCAGACCTGGGGGGGCAGTCGGGCAGTACTTC. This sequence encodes CASRPGGAVGQYF.

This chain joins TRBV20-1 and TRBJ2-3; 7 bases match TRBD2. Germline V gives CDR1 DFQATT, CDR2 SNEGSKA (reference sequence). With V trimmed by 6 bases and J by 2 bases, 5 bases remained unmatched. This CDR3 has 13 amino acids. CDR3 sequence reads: CSAQTSHTDTQYF. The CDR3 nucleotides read TGCAGTGCGCAGACTAGCCACACAGATACGCAGTATTTT.

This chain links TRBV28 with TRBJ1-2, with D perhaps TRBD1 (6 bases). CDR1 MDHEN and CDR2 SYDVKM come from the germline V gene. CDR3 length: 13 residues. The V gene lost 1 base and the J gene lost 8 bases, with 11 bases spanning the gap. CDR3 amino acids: CASSLYRGRGYTF. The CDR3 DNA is TGTGCCAGCAGTTTATATCGGGGGCGCGGCTACACCTTC.

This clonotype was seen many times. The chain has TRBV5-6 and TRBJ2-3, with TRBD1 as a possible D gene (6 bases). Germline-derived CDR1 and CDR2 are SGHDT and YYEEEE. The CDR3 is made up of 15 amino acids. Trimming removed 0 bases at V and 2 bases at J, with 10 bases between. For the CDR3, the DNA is TGTGCCAGCAGCTTGGCTGACAGGTTCACAGATACGCAGTATTTT. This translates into CASSLADRFTDTQYF.

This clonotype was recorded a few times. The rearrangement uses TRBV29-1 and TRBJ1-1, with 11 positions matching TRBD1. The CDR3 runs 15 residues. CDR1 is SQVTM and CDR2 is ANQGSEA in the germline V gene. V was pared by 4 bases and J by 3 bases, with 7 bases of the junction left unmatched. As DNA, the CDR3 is TGCAGCGTTGTGGGACAGGGGGGAATTGACACTGAAGCTTTCTTT. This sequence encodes CSVVGQGGIDTEAFF.

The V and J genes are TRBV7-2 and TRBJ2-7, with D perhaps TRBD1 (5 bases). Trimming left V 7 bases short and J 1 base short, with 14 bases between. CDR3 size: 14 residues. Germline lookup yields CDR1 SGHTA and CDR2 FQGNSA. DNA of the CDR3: TGTGCCAGCAAAGAGACAGCCCGTTCCTACGAGCAGTACGTC. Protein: CASKETARSYEQYV.

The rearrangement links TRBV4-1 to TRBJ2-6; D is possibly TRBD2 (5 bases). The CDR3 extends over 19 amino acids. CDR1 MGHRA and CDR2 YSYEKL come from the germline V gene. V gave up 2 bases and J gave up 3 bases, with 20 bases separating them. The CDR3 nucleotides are TGCGCCAGCAGCCAAATCCTCAGGCTCCGGGGAAATGGGGCCAACGTCCTGACTTTC. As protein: CASSQILRLRGNGANVLTF.

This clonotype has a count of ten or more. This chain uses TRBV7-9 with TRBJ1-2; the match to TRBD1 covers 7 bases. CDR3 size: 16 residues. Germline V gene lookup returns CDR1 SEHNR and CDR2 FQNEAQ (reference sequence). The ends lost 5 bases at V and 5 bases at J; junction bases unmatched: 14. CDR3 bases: TGTGCCAGCAGCCAGGGGGAGGGCGGGCCAATTTATGGCTACACCTTC. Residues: CASSQGEGGPIYGYTF.

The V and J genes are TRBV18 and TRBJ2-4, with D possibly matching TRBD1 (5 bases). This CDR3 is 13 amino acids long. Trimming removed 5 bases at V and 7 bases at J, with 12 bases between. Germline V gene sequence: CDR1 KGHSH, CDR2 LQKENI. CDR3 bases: TGTGCCAGCTCAGCAGACAGAGCGAACATTCAGTACTTC. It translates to CASSADRANIQYF. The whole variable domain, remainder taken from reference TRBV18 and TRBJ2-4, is NAGVMQNPRHLVRRRGQEARLRCSPMKGHSHVYWYRQLPEEGLKFMVYLQKENIIDESGMPKERFSAEFPKEGPSILRIQQVVRGDSAAYFCASSADRANIQYFGAGTRLSVL.